These T cell receptor beta chains were read from a single sample in a study of shared clonotypes between healthy human individuals. Here immunoSEQ multiplex PCR was the method, and the copy in TCRdb shows in-frame clones only, minus some. The sample includes about 2.2 million clones, more than 85% of them seen just once. The specimen sequenced was naive CD8+ T cells from PBMCs. These receptors were obtained from a man between 18 and 35 years old in good health. Some clones in this sample may be carry-over from other donors' samples. The CDR3 runs from the conserved cysteine through the conserved F or W. A D gene is named only where the DNA matches it firmly. Size tells how often a clone was seen (once, few, many) or the class of an expanded clone, and some rows leave it out.

TRBJ1-5 once TRBD1 TRBV27 CASSFSGGANQPQHF TGTGCCAGCAGTTTTTCAGGGGGCGCAAACCAGCCCCAGCATTTT
TRBJ1-2 once . TRBV2 CASSEAGTLYGYTF TGTGCCAGCAGTGAAGCGGGGACACTCTATGGCTACACCTTC
TRBJ2-5 . . TRBV29-1 CSVLWAMPFETQYF TGCAGCGTCCTATGGGCGATGCCTTTCGAGACCCAGTACTTC
TRBJ2-1 once . TRBV19 CASSIAEQGVSSPYNEQFF TGTGCCAGTAGTATAGCGGAACAGGGAGTGTCATCCCCCTACAATGAGCAGTTCTTC
TRBJ2-7 . . TRBV15 CATSRARTDYQYF TGTGCCACCAGCAGAGCCCGGACAGATTATCAGTACTTC
TRBJ2-5 . . TRBV18 CASSPEHRTQETQYF TGTGCCAGCTCACCAGAGCATCGGACCCAAGAGACCCAGTACTTC
TRBJ2-1 . TRBD2 TRBV29-1 CSVVSSGGRSYNEQFF TGCAGCGTTGTCTCCTCGGGGGGTCGCTCCTACAATGAGCAGTTCTTC
TRBJ1-2 . TRBD1 TRBV7-9 CASSFQGAAGYTF TGTGCCAGCAGCTTCCAGGGGGCTGCTGGCTACACCTTC
TRBJ2-1 . TRBD1 TRBV27 CASSLEGQGEFF TGTGCCAGCAGTTTGGAGGGACAGGGAGAGTTCTTC
TRBJ1-2 . . TRBV11-3 CASSLGQWNGYTF TGTGCCAGCAGCTTAGGGCAGTGGAATGGCTACACCTTC
TRBJ2-7 once . TRBV7-8 CASSLAAGDEQYF TGTGCCAGCAGCTTAGCGGCGGGTGACGAGCAGTACTTC
TRBJ2-7 . . TRBV28 CATAAGTHYEQYF TGTGCCACCGCAGCTGGCACCCACTACGAGCAGTACTTC
TRBJ2-3 . TRBD2 TRBV9 CASSPMATSGRTDTQYF TGTGCCAGCAGTCCTATGGCGACTAGCGGTCGAACAGATACGCAGTATTTT
TRBJ2-7 . TRBD2 TRBV20-1 CSARLAHEQYF TGCAGTGCCAGACTAGCCCACGAGCAGTACTTC
TRBJ1-5 . . TRBV9 CASSPPGRNQPQHF TGTGCCAGCAGCCCCCCGGGCCGCAATCAGCCCCAGCATTTT
TRBJ2-7 . . TRBV4-1 CASSQVTIQSDGEQYF TGCGCCAGCAGCCAAGTTACGATCCAGTCGGATGGGGAGCAGTACTTC
TRBJ2-1 . . TRBV2 CASIPALGSSYNEQFF TGTGCCAGCATCCCGGCCCTGGGAAGCTCCTACAATGAGCAGTTCTTC
TRBJ1-1 . . TRBV28 CASSLRGVTEAFF TGTGCCAGCAGTCTCAGGGGTGTCACTGAAGCTTTCTTT
TRBJ1-1 . . TRBV29-1 CSVAVGSTEAFF TGCAGCGTTGCAGTCGGAAGCACTGAAGCTTTCTTT
TRBJ1-1 few TRBD1 TRBV2 CASSAKGATLMGTEAFF TGTGCCAGTTCCGCAAAGGGGGCAACGTTGATGGGAACTGAAGCTTTCTTT
TRBJ1-5 . . TRBV28 CASSLPQEAVGPQHF TGTGCCAGCAGCCTGCCCCAGGAGGCGGTAGGGCCCCAGCATTTT
TRBJ2-1 . TRBD1 TRBV4-1 CASSLEGTGVDEQFF TGCGCCAGCAGCCTAGAGGGGACAGGGGTGGATGAGCAGTTCTTC
TRBJ2-1 once TRBD2 TRBV7-9 CASSWGLSDEQFF TGTGCCAGCAGCTGGGGACTATCGGATGAGCAGTTCTTC
TRBJ1-5 once TRBD1 TRBV28 CASSGPGQGFVGGQPQHF TGTGCCAGCAGCGGACCGGGACAGGGCTTTGTAGGTGGTCAGCCCCAGCATTTT
TRBJ2-7 . . TRBV19 CASKVREAIRGYEQHF TGTGCCAGTAAAGTGCGCGAGGCCATAAGGGGGTACGAGCAGCACTTC
TRBJ1-5 . . TRBV7-2 CASSHERNQPQHF TGTGCCAGCAGCCACGAAAGAAATCAGCCCCAGCATTTT
TRBJ2-7 . TRBD1 TRBV5-6 CASSPDRGFYEQYF TGTGCCAGCAGCCCGGACAGGGGTTTCTACGAGCAGTACTTC
TRBJ2-1 . . TRBV7-6 CASSFSLTGPTKHNEQFF TGTGCCAGCAGCTTCTCACTTACGGGACCAACCAAGCACAATGAGCAGTTCTTC
TRBJ2-3 . . TRBV13 CASSLLTGLGTDTQYF TGTGCCAGCAGCTTACTAACAGGGCTTGGAACAGATACGCAGTATTTT
TRBJ2-6 . . TRBV7-3 CASSSSGANVLTF TGTGCCAGCAGCTCCTCTGGGGCCAACGTCCTGACTTTC
TRBJ1-1 . . TRBV9 CASSLGGGTEAFF TGTGCCAGCAGCCTCGGGGGGGGCACTGAAGCTTTCTTT
TRBJ2-7 . . TRBV5-5 CASSPTRGWAYEQYF TGTGCCAGCAGCCCTACCAGGGGTTGGGCTTACGAGCAGTACTTC
TRBJ1-4 . . TRBV7-3 CASSLLGGPNEKLFF TGTGCCAGCAGCTTATTGGGGGGCCCTAATGAAAAACTGTTTTTT
TRBJ1-6 . . TRBV30 CAWSVNRQKFSPLHF TGTGCCTGGAGTGTAAACCGGCAGAAATTTTCACCCCTCCACTTT
TRBJ2-3 . . TRBV7-3 CASSPQGGGTDTQYF TGTGCCAGCAGCCCCCAGGGGGGGGGCACAGATACGCAGTATTTT
TRBJ2-2 . . TRBV14 CASSQELWRERNTGELFF TGTGCCAGCAGCCAAGAACTGTGGAGGGAGAGAAACACCGGGGAGCTGTTTTTT
TRBJ2-1 . . TRBV4-2 CASSQDRDEQFF TGTGCCAGCAGCCAAGATCGCGATGAGCAGTTCTTC
TRBJ2-7 . TRBD2 TRBV14 CASSPFRELAVSYEQYF TGTGCCAGCAGCCCGTTTCGCGAACTAGCGGTTTCCTACGAGCAGTACTTC
TRBJ2-1 . TRBD2 TRBV28 CASSLETSDDEQFF TGTGCCAGCAGTTTAGAGACTAGCGACGATGAGCAGTTCTTC
TRBJ2-3 . TRBD2 TRBV10-3 CAIRGTSGIVADTQYF TGTGCCATCAGGGGGACTAGCGGGATAGTAGCAGATACGCAGTATTTT
TRBJ2-7 . TRBD1 TRBV28 CASSPMDRVEQYF TGTGCCAGCAGTCCAATGGACAGGGTCGAGCAGTACTTC
TRBJ1-1 . TRBD1 TRBV9 CASSVGLQQGAEAFF TGTGCCAGCAGCGTAGGCCTTCAACAGGGGGCTGAAGCTTTCTTT
TRBJ2-5 . . TRBV28 CASSPGPEAAETQYF TGTGCCAGCAGCCCGGGCCCCGAAGCCGCAGAGACCCAGTACTTC
TRBJ1-1 once . TRBV19 CASSTGTLNTEAFF TGTGCCAGTAGTACCGGGACGTTGAACACTGAAGCTTTCTTT
TRBJ2-1 . . TRBV27 CASSSGIINEQFF TGTGCCAGCAGTTCAGGGATAATCAATGAGCAGTTCTTC
TRBJ2-3 . . TRBV28 CASSYAGRPTTTDTQYF TGTGCCAGCAGTTACGCGGGCCGACCTACTACCACAGATACGCAGTATTTT
TRBJ1-2 . . TRBV6-1 CASSETAQDSRSYTF TGTGCCAGCAGTGAAACTGCGCAGGATTCTAGGAGCTACACCTTC
TRBJ2-7 . TRBD2 TRBV4-2 CASSLQRASGTYEQYF TGTGCCAGCAGCCTCCAGCGAGCTAGCGGAACCTACGAGCAGTACTTC
TRBJ2-2 . . TRBV6-6 CASSYSLSGELFF TGTGCCAGCAGTTACTCTCTCTCCGGGGAGCTGTTTTTT
TRBJ2-7 . . TRBV11-2 CASSLGVTYEQYF TGTGCCAGCAGCTTAGGGGTTACCTACGAGCAGTACTTC
TRBJ2-1 . . TRBV19 CASSIRDHYNEQFF TGTGCCAGTAGTATCCGGGACCACTACAATGAGCAGTTCTTC
TRBJ2-4 . TRBD1 TRBV9 CASSVVPGQGYVQYF TGTGCCAGCAGCGTAGTCCCGGGACAGGGTTACGTACAGTACTTC
TRBJ2-2 . TRBD1 TRBV7-9 CASSPRQGSNTGELFF TGTGCCAGCAGCCCCCGACAGGGCTCGAACACCGGGGAGCTGTTTTTT
TRBJ1-2 . . TRBV10-2 CASSEGLLGSYGYTF TGCGCCAGCAGTGAGGGCCTTTTGGGTTCCTATGGCTACACCTTC
TRBJ2-1 . . TRBV11-2 CASSLRIGGFGNEQFF TGTGCCAGCAGCTTACGCATTGGGGGCTTTGGCAATGAGCAGTTCTTC
TRBJ2-3 once . TRBV7-8 CASSARVGTQYF TGTGCCAGCAGCGCCCGCGTTGGTACGCAGTATTTT
TRBJ2-7 . TRBD1 TRBV27 CASSLGQIPYEQYF TGTGCCAGCAGTTTGGGACAGATACCCTACGAGCAGTACTTC